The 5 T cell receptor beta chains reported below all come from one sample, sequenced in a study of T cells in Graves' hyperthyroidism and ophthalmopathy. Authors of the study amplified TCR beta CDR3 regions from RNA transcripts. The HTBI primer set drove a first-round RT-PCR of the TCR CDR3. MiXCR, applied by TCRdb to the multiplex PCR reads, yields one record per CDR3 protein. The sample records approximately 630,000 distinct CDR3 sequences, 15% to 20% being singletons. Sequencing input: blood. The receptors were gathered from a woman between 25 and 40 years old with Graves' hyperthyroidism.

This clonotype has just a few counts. CDR3 sequence: CSVARDSNQPQHF. The CDR3 DNA is TGCAGCGTTGCTCGGGACAGCAATCAGCCCCAGCATTTT. This chain connects TRBV29-1 to TRBJ1-5; D is perhaps TRBD1 (5 bases). V lost 4 bases to trimming and J lost 1 base, with 8 bases between them. The CDR3 spans 13 residues. Germline CDR1 is SQVTM and CDR2 is ANQGSEA.

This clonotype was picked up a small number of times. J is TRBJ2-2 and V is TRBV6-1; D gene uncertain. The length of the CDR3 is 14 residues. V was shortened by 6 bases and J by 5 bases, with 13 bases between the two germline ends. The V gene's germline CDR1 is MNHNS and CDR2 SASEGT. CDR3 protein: CASRRAILTGELFF. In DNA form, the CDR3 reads TGTGCCAGCAGACGGGCCATCCTTACCGGGGAGCTGTTTTTT.

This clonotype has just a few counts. The CDR3 DNA sequence: TGTGCCAGCAGTGACCCTCCGGGACAGGGCGTAGGACAGTTCTTC. This encodes CASSDPPGQGVGQFF. This chain joins TRBV6-1 and TRBJ2-1, with TRBD1 identical over 9 bases. Germline lookup yields CDR1 MNHNS and CDR2 SASEGT. The length of the CDR3 is 15 residues. After removal of 3 bases from V and 13 bases from J, the junction contained 13 bases not matched to a gene.

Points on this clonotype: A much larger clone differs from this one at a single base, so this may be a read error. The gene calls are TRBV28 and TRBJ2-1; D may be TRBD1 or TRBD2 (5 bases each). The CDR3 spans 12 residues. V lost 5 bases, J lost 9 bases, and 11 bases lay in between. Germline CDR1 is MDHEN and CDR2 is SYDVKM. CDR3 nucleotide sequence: TGTGCCAGCAGTAAGGTTGGGGGTGAGCAGTTCTTC. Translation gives CASSKVGGEQFF.

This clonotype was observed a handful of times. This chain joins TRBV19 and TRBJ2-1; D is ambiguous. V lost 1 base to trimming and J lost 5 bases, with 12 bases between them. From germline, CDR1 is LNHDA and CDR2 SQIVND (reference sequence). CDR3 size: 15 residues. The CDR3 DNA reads TGTGCCAGTAGTATAGGCCCCCAAATGCACAATGAGCAGTTCTTC. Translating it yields CASSIGPQMHNEQFF. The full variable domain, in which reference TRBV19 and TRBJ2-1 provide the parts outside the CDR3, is DGGITQSPKYLFRKEGQNVTLSCEQNLNHDAMYWYRQDPGQGLRLIYYSQIVNDFQKGDIAEGYSVSREKKESFPLTVTSAQKNPTAFYLCASSIGPQMHNEQFFGPGTRLTVL.